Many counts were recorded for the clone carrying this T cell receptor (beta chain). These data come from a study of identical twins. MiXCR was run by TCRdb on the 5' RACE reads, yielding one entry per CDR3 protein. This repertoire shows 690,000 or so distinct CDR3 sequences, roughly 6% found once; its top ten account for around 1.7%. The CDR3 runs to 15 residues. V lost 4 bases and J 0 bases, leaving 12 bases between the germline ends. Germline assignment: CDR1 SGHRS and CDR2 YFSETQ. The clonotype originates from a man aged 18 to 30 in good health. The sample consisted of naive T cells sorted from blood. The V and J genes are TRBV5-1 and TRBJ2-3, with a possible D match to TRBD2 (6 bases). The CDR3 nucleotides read TGCGCCAGCAGCGGGGGGTCTTCTAGCACAGATACGCAGTATTTT. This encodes CASSGGSSSTDTQYF.